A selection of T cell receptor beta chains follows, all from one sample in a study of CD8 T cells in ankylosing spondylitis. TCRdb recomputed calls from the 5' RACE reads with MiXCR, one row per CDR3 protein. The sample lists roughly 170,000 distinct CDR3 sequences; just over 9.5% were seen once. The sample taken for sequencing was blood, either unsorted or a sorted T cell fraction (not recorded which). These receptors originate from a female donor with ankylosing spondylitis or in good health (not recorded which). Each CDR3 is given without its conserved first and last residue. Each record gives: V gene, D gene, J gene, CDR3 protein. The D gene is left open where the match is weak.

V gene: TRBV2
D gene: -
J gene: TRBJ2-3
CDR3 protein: AAGQLKDTQY

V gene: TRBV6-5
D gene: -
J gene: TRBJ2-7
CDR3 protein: ASSYSTDSYEQY

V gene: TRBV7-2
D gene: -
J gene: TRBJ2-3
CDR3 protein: ASSLGGTFTDTQY

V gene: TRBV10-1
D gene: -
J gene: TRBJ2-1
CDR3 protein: ASSESESDEQF

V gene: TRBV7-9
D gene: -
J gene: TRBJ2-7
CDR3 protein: ASSSPGSVYEQY

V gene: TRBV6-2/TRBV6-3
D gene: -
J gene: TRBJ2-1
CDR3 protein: ASSYLAGFDNEQF

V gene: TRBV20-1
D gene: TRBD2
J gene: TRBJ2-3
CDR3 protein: SAPPQASGMADTQY

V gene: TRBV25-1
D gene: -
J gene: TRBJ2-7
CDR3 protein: ASSVGQYYEQY

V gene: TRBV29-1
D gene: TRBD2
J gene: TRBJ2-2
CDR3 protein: SALAGNTGELF

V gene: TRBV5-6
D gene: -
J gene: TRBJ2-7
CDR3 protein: ASSFRGREQY

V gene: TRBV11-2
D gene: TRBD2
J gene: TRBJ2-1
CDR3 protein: ASSLSSGDEQF

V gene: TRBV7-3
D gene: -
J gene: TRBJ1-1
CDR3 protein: ASSLMRQGRTEAF

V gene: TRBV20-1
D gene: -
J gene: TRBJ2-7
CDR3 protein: SARDIDYEQY

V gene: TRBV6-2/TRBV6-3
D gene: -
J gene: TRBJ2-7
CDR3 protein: ASSYPPGTYEQY

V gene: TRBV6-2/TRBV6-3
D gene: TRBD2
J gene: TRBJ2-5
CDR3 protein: ASSYSFEAGESETQY

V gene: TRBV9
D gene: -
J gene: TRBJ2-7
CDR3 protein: ASSVEGTSTYEQY

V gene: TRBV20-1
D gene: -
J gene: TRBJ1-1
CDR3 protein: SAITNTEAF

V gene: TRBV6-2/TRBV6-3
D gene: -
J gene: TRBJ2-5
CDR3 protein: ASSSGDFQETQY

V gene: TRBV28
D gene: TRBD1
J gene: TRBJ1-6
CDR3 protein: ASSPGTGADNSPLH

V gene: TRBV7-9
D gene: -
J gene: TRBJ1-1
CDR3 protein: ASSQVLSNTEAF

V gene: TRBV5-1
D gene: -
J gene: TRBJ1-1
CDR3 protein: ASSQGSVEAF

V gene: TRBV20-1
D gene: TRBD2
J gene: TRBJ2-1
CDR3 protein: SARSGGEWNEQF

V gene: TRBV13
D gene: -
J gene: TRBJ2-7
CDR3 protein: ASSFGKRDYEQY

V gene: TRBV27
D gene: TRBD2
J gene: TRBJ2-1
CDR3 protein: ASSYLAGGNEQF

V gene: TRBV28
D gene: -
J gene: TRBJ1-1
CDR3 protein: ASSFARNTEAF

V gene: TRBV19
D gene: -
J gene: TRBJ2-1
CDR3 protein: ASSIALSASSYNEQF

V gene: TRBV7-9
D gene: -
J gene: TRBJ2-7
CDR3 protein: ASSSFGQPYEQY

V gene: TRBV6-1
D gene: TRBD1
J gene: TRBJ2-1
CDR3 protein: ASNKPGQGNEQF

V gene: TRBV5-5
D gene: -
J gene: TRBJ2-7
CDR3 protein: ASSFRGAGYEQY

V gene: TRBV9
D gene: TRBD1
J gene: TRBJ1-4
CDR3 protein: ASSAELDRGGEKLF

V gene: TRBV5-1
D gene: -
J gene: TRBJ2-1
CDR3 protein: ASSSSRTSYNEQF